The rows below give T cell receptor beta chains drawn from one sample of a study of CD8+CD57+ T cells in acquired aplastic anemia. TCRdb independently ran MiXCR on the reads; one entry per CDR3 protein. The data show 160,000 or so distinct CDR3 sequences, around 50% seen once. What was sequenced was sorted CD4+, CD8+, or CD8+CD57+ T cells (not recorded which) from PBMCs. These receptors all come from a human donor with aplastic anemia. CDR3s include the opening cysteine and the closing phenylalanine or tryptophan. A D gene is named only where the DNA matches it firmly. The listing skips clone size in some rows; elsewhere it reads once, few, many or a size class.

>NA|TRBV28|NA|TRBJ1-3
CASSLLFSGGSGNTIYF
TGTGCCAGCAGTTTACTTTTCTCCGGGGGGTCTGGAAACACCATATATTTT
>TRBD2|TRBV5-4|many|TRBJ2-1
CASSLDSGSNNEQFF
TGTGCCAGCAGCTTGGATAGCGGGAGCAACAATGAGCAGTTCTTC
>NA|TRBV5-1|many|TRBJ2-7
CASSDGHPLRAQYF
TGCGCCAGCAGCGACGGGCATCCTTTACGAGCACAATACTTC
>NA|TRBV7-2|NA|TRBJ2-7
CASSLVNPYEQYF
TGTGCCAGCAGCTTAGTCAACCCCTACGAGCAGTACTTC
>NA|TRBV5-5|many|TRBJ1-3
CASSLSPGPQNTIYF
TGTGCCAGCAGCTTGTCCCCCGGACCGCAAAACACCATATATTTT
>NA|TRBV5-1|NA|TRBJ1-6
CASSLAEGGASRAPLHF
TGCGCCAGCAGCTTGGCCGAGGGAGGGGCCAGCAGGGCACCCCTCCACTTT
>NA|TRBV10-2|NA|TRBJ2-7
CASSESWGPYEQYF
TGCGCCAGCAGTGAGTCCTGGGGACCCTACGAGCAGTACTTC
>NA|TRBV7-3|NA|TRBJ1-5
CASSQENQPQHF
TGCGCCAGCAGCCAAGAAAATCAGCCCCAGCATTTT
>NA|TRBV9|many|TRBJ2-5
CASSIGMGRAQETQYF
TGTGCCAGCAGCATTGGGATGGGCAGGGCCCAAGAGACCCAGTACTTC
>TRBD1|TRBV7-2|many|TRBJ1-1
CASSRDRGQTEAFF
TGTGCCAGCAGCCGCGACAGGGGGCAAACTGAAGCTTTCTTT
>NA|TRBV20-1|many|TRBJ2-5
CSARDQGLPAGTQYF
TGCAGTGCTAGAGATCAAGGGCTTCCCGCCGGGACCCAGTACTTC
>NA|TRBV27|many|TRBJ1-6
CASSTRGKNSPLHF
TGTGCCAGCAGTACCCGGGGCAAAAATTCACCCCTCCACTTT
>NA|TRBV25-1|NA|TRBJ2-7
CASSESNSFYEQYF
TGTGCCAGCAGTGAATCAAACAGTTTTTACGAGCAGTACTTC
>NA|TRBV2|many|TRBJ1-3
CASSQNRATGNTIYF
TGTGCCAGCAGCCAAAACCGGGCCACGGGAAACACCATATATTTT
>TRBD1|TRBV6-4|many|TRBJ2-1
CASRGDRYNEQFF
TGTGCCAGCAGAGGGGACAGATACAATGAGCAGTTCTTC
>NA|TRBV24-1|many|TRBJ2-5
CATSDWGSQETQYF
TGTGCCACCAGTGATTGGGGATCTCAAGAGACCCAGTACTTC
>NA|TRBV2|NA|TRBJ2-7
CASTPTQYSYEQYF
TGTGCCAGCACCCCGACACAGTACTCCTACGAGCAGTACTTC
>NA|TRBV10-3|many|TRBJ1-5
CAISPGQPNQPQHF
TGTGCCATCAGTCCAGGACAGCCCAATCAGCCCCAGCATTTT
>TRBD2|TRBV10-2|NA|TRBJ2-1
CASRAPGTSGGSIQFF
TGCGCCAGCAGGGCCCCCGGGACTAGCGGGGGGAGTATTCAGTTCTTC
>NA|TRBV2|many|TRBJ1-4
CASSENGLGEKLFF
TGTGCCAGCAGTGAGAACGGGTTAGGTGAAAAACTGTTTTTT
>TRBD2|TRBV20-1|many|TRBJ2-3
CSAALAGGGDTQYF
TGCAGTGCTGCACTAGCGGGAGGCGGAGATACGCAGTATTTT
>NA|TRBV24-1|many|TRBJ1-1
CATSEPAQYGNTEAFF
TGTGCCACCAGTGAGCCTGCCCAGTACGGGAACACTGAAGCTTTCTTT
>NA|TRBV10-3|few|TRBJ2-6
CAISESIHGRRSGANVLTF
TGTGCTATCAGTGAGTCGATACATGGCCGGAGATCTGGGGCCAACGTCCTGACTTTC
>TRBD1|TRBV7-2|many|TRBJ2-1
CASSPDRGLNEQFF
TGTGCCAGCAGCCCGGACAGGGGATTGAATGAGCAGTTCTTC